Below are 22 T cell receptor beta chains sequenced from a single sample in a study of monozygotic twins with inflammatory bowel disease. TCRdb re-called the 5' RACE reads; one entry per CDR3 protein, DNA not given. The sample's table shows more than 300,000 distinct CDR3 sequences. The source material was blood. The origin of the receptors is a human donor with ulcerative colitis or Crohn's disease, or a healthy co-twin of an affected twin (not recorded which).

The chain has TRBV4-3 and TRBJ1-4. Germline CDR1 LGHNA, CDR2 YSLEER. This CDR3 is built from 14 residues. The CDR3 here is CASSQGPSGEKLFF.

CDR3 in amino acids: CASSSPGLAGGPSYNEQFF. The chain employs TRBV5-1 and TRBJ2-1; the TCRdb D gene call, TRBD2, has no DNA to confirm it. This CDR3 contains 19 residues. Germline values: CDR1 SGHRS, CDR2 YFSETQ. The variable domain in full, completed from reference TRBV5-1 and TRBJ2-1, reads KAGVTQTPRYLIKTRGQQVTLSCSPISGHRSVSWYQQTPGQGLQFLFEYFSETQRNKGNFPGRFSGRQFSNSRSEMNVSTLELGDSALYLCASSSPGLAGGPSYNEQFFGPGTRLTVL.

The genes are TRBV18 and TRBJ2-7. CDR3 length equals 14 residues. Per the germline V gene, CDR1 is KGHSH and CDR2 is LQKENI. The CDR3 reads CASSPATKFYEQYF.

This rearrangement joins TRBV18 to TRBJ1-2; the TRBD1 assignment by TCRdb is unverifiable without DNA. CDR1 and CDR2 from the germline V gene are KGHSH and LQKENI. There are 16 residues in the CDR3. CDR3 in amino acids: CASSSARDPGVYGYTF.

V and J are TRBV5-1 and TRBJ2-3; TCRdb indicates TRBD2, and absent DNA this call remains unverified. The CDR3 runs to 14 residues. CDR1 SGHRS and CDR2 YFSETQ come from the germline V gene. This CDR3 reads CASSAGLAGERQYF.

The CDR3 spells CASSEGTSGGYSTDTQYF. The chain couples TRBV5-1 to TRBJ2-3; without DNA, the TCRdb call of TRBD2 cannot be checked. CDR1 SGHRS and CDR2 YFSETQ come from the germline V gene. The CDR3 length is 18 residues.

The J gene is TRBJ1-5, the V gene TRBV7-9; the TCRdb call, TRBD1, lacks DNA for checking. Germline assignment: CDR1 SEHNR and CDR2 FQNEAQ (reference sequence). The CDR3 has 15 amino acids. The CDR3: CASSHGQGSNQPQHF.

The chain uses TRBV7-9 and TRBJ2-5; TCRdb returns TRBD1, unconfirmable since there is no DNA. This CDR3 comprises 15 residues. In germline, CDR1 is SEHNR, CDR2 FQNEAQ (reference sequence). CDR3 sequence: CASSLAGGGQETQYF.

The V gene is TRBV14, the J gene TRBJ2-2. There are 18 residues in the CDR3. Germline CDR1 reads SGHDN; CDR2 reads FVKESK. The CDR3 is CASSQDRGTGWNTGELFF.

The genes are TRBV10-3 and TRBJ1-1; TCRdb lists TRBD1, though no DNA is available to test this call. The CDR3 is 17 amino acids. CDR1 and CDR2 from the germline V gene are ENHRY and SYGVKD. The CDR3 is CAISVHGQGVTNTEAFF.

The V gene is TRBV6-4, the J gene TRBJ2-2; TCRdb's D gene call, TRBD1, goes unchecked for lack of DNA. CDR3 size: 15 residues. Per germline, CDR1 MRHNA and CDR2 SNTAGT. The CDR3 region is CASCEEQGNTGELFF.

This chain links TRBV24-1 with TRBJ2-3; lacking DNA, the TRBD2 call made by TCRdb goes unchecked. The length of the CDR3 is 15 residues. Germline CDR1 is KGHDR and CDR2 is SFDVKD. The CDR3 here is CATSDPGTWGLTQYF.

The rearrangement links TRBV5-1 to TRBJ2-5. The CDR3 extends over 13 amino acids. In germline, CDR1 is SGHRS, CDR2 YFSETQ. The CDR3 region is CASSAEYQETQYF.

This sequence joins TRBV12-3 or TRBV12-4 and TRBJ2-7; as DNA is missing, the TRBD2 call by TCRdb cannot be tested. The CDR3 extends over 14 amino acids. The CDR3 loop reads CASSYGGGVYEQYF.

The V and J genes are TRBV4-1 and TRBJ2-7; without DNA, the TCRdb call of TRBD1 cannot be checked. Per germline, CDR1 MGHRA and CDR2 YSYEKL. The CDR3 is 16 residues long. The CDR3 sequence is CASSQDWTGRSYEQYF.

The CDR3 sequence is CASSHVSEVLNMNTEAFF. V is TRBV14 and J is TRBJ1-1. The length of the CDR3 is 18 residues. CDR1 and CDR2 (germline): SGHDN, FVKESK.

The chain couples TRBV10-3 to TRBJ2-3; the D call from TCRdb, TRBD2, cannot be confirmed without DNA. CDR3 size: 16 residues. CDR1 and CDR2 (germline): ENHRY, SYGVKD. The CDR3 is CAISGTSLSSTDTQYF.

The CDR3 spells CASSYRPRGNEQYF. V is TRBV6-5 and J is TRBJ2-7. In germline, CDR1 is MNHEY, CDR2 SVGAGI. This CDR3 spans 14 amino acids.

Here the CDR3 reads CASSLTAGEAGQFF. This chain joins TRBV7-3 and TRBJ2-1. The CDR3 runs to 14 residues. Germline lookup yields CDR1 SGHTA and CDR2 FQGTGA.

This chain connects TRBV5-1 to TRBJ2-7; TCRdb picks TRBD2, but there is no DNA to check that call. This CDR3 comprises 14 residues. CDR1 is SGHRS, CDR2 YFSETQ, per germline. The CDR3 sequence: CASSLTSGSYEQYF.

The chain carries TRBV20-1 and TRBJ2-7; lacking DNA, the TRBD2 call made by TCRdb goes unchecked. Per germline, CDR1 DFQATT and CDR2 SNEGSKA (reference sequence). The CDR3 is 15 amino acids. This CDR3 is CSARDPASGPYEQYF.

This sequence joins TRBV19 and TRBJ1-3. CDR1 LNHDA and CDR2 SQIVND come from the germline V gene (reference sequence). The CDR3 totals 16 residues. CDR3 sequence reads: CASSPGFIYSGNTIYF.